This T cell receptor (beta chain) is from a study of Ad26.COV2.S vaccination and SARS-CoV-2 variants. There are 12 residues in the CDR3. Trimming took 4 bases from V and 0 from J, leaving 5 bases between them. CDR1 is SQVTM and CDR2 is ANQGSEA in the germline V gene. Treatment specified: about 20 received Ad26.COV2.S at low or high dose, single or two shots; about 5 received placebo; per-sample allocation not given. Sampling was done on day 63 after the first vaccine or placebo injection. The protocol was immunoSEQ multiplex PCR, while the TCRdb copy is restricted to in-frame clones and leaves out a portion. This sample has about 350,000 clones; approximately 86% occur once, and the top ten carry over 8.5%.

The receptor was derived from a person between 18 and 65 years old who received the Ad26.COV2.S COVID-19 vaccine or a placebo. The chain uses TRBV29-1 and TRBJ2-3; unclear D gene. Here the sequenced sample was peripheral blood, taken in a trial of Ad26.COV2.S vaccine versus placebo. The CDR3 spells CSVVGSTDTQYF. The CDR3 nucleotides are TGCAGCGTTGTGGGTAGCACAGATACGCAGTATTTT.